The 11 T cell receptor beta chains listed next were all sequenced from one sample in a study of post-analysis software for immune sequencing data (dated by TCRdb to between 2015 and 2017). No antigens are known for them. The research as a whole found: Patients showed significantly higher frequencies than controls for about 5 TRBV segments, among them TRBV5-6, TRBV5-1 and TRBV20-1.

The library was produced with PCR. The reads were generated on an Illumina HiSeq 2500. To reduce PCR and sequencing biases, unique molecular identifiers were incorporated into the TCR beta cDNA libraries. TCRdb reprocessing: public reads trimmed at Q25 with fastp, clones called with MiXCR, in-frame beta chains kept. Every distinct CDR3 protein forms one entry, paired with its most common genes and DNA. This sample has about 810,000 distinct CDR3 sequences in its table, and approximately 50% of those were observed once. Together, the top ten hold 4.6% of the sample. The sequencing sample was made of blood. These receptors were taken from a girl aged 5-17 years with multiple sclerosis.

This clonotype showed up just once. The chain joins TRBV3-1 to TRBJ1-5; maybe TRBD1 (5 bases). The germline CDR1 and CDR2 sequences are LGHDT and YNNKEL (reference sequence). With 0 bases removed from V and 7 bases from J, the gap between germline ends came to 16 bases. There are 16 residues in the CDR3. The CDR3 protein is CASSQDPPRDRQPQHF. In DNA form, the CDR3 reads TGTGCCAGCAGCCAAGATCCGCCCAGGGACCGCCAGCCCCAGCATTTT.

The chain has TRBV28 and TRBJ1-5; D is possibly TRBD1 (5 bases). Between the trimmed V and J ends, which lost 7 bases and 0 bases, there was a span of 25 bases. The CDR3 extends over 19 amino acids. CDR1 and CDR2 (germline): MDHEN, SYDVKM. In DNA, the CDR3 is TGTGCCAGCACCGGGACGGAGGTTAAGGGCCTCTATAGCAATCAGCCCCAGCATTTT. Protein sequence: CASTGTEVKGLYSNQPQHF.

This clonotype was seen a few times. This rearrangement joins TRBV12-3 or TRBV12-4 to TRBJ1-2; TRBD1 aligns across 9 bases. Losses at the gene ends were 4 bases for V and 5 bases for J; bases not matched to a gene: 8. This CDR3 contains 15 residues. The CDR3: CASSYPTGGRYGYTF. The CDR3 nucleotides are TGTGCCAGCAGTTACCCAACAGGGGGCCGTTATGGCTACACCTTC.

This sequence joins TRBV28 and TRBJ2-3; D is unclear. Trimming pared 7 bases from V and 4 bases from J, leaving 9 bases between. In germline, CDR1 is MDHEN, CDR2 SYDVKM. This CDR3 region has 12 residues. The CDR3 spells CASNRAADTQYF. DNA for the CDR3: TGTGCCAGCAATCGCGCGGCAGATACGCAGTATTTT.

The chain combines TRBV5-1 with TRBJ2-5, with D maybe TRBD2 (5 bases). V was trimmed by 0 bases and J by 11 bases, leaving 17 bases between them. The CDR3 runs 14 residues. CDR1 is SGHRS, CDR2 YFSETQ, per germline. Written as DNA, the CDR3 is TGCGCCAGCAGCTTGGGAGGGTTAGGGAATGAGCAGTACTTC. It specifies CASSLGGLGNEQYF.

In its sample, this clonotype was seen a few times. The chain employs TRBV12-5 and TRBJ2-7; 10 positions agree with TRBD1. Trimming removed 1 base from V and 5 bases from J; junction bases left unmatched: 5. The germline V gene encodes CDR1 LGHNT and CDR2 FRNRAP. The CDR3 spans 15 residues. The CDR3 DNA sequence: TGTGCTAGTGGTTTGGGACAGGGGGCGGTAAACGAGCAGTACTTC. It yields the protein CASGLGQGAVNEQYF.

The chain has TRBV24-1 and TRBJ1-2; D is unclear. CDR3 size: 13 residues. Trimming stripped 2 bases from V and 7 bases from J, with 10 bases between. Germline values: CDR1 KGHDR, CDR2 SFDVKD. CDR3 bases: TGTGCCACCAGTGATTCGGGTACAAGTGGCTACACCTTC. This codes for CATSDSGTSGYTF.

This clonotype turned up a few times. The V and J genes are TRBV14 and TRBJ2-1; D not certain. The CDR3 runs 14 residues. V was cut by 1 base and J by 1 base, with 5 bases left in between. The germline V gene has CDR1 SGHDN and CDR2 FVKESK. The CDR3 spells CASSQVGSYNEQFF. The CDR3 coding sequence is TGTGCCAGCAGCCAAGTAGGGTCCTACAATGAGCAGTTCTTC.

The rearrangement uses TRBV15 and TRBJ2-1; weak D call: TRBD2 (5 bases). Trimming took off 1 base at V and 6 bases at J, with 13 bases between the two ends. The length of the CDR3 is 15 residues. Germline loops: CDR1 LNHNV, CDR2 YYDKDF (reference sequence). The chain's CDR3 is CATSRAYEGINEQFF. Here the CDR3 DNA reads TGTGCCACCAGCAGAGCTTACGAGGGTATCAATGAGCAGTTCTTC.

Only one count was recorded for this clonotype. The CDR3 spells CASSFFASGAGQFF. In nucleotides, the CDR3 is TGTGCCAGCAGCTTTTTTGCTAGCGGGGCAGGGCAGTTCTTC. This chain links TRBV7-2 with TRBJ2-1, with 9 positions matching TRBD2. Trimming at V came to 3 bases and at J to 12 bases, leaving 9 bases not matched to a gene. The CDR3 length is 14 residues. The germline V gene encodes CDR1 SGHTA and CDR2 FQGNSA.

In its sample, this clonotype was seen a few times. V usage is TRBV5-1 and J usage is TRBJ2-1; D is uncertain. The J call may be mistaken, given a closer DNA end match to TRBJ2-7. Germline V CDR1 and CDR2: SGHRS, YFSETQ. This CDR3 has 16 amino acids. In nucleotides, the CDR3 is TGCGCCAGCAGCTTGGATTCAAGTAGACTTATCCACGAGCAGTACTTC. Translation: CASSLDSSRLIHEQYF.